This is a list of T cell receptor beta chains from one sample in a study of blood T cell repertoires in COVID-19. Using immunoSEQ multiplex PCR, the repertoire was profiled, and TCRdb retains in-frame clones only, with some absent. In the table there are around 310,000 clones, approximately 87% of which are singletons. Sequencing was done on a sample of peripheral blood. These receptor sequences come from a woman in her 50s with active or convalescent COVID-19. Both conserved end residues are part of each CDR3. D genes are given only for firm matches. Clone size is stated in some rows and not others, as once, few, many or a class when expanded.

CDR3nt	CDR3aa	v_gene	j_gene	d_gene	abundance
TGTGCCAGCAGCTCAGGACCCGAGAGATGGGCTTTCTTT	CASSSGPERWAFF	TRBV13	TRBJ1-1	NA	NA
TGTGCCAGCAGTTTGATGGGGCACATTAGAACAGATACGCAGTATTTT	CASSLMGHIRTDTQYF	TRBV27	TRBJ2-3	NA	NA
TGTGCCAGCAGGTTACAGGGGGCGGTCACTGAAGCTTTCTTT	CASRLQGAVTEAFF	TRBV6-5	TRBJ1-1	TRBD1	NA
TGCGCCAGCAGCCAATACTCAGGAGGGCATATAGGGGAGACCCAGTACTTC	CASSQYSGGHIGETQYF	TRBV4-3	TRBJ2-5	NA	NA
TGCAGTGCTAGTTCCAGCTACGAGCAGTACTTC	CSASSSYEQYF	TRBV20-1	TRBJ2-7	NA	NA
TGTGCCAGCAAAAAACAGGGGCTGAACACTGAAGCTTTCTTT	CASKKQGLNTEAFF	TRBV27	TRBJ1-1	TRBD1	NA
TGCGCCAGCAGCTTGGGACAGACTAATGAAAAACTGTTTTTT	CASSLGQTNEKLFF	TRBV5-1	TRBJ1-4	NA	NA
TGTGCCACTGACGCAGGGGGCACCGGGGAGCTGTTTTTT	CATDAGGTGELFF	TRBV19	TRBJ2-2	TRBD1	NA
TGTGCCAGCAGCCCCCGGATCACTAGCGGTCCAGATACGCAGTATTTT	CASSPRITSGPDTQYF	TRBV3-1/TRBV3-2	TRBJ2-3	TRBD2	once
TGCGCCAGCAGCTTACCCGGGACAGGGTATGATTCACCCCTCCACTTT	CASSLPGTGYDSPLHF	TRBV5-1	TRBJ1-6	TRBD1	few
TGCGCCAGCAGCCAAGATGGGTTAGCTCAAGATACGCAGTATTTT	CASSQDGLAQDTQYF	TRBV4-1	TRBJ2-3	NA	NA
TGTGCCATCACCCCTGTGGGCCGAAACTACGAGCAGTACTTC	CAITPVGRNYEQYF	TRBV10-3	TRBJ2-7	NA	once
TGCGCCAGCAGCTGGGGCAGCTCTGGAAACACCATATATTTT	CASSWGSSGNTIYF	TRBV5-1	TRBJ1-3	NA	NA
TGTGCCTCGTCGGGAGGGGATCATCAGCCCCAGCATTTT	CASSGGDHQPQHF	TRBV30	TRBJ1-5	NA	NA
TGTGCCAGCAGCTTAACGGGGGGGACCACCGGGGAGCTGTTTTTT	CASSLTGGTTGELFF	TRBV7-3	TRBJ2-2	TRBD2	NA
TGTGCCAGCAGCCCGGGACAGGTTTCCTACGAGCAGTACTTC	CASSPGQVSYEQYF	TRBV11-1	TRBJ2-7	TRBD1	once
TGTGCCAGCGGTTTTTCTAGGAGCTCTGGAAACACCATATATTTT	CASGFSRSSGNTIYF	TRBV6-5	TRBJ1-3	NA	few
TGTGCCAGCAGCCCACTTCAGGGAGGATACGAGCAGTACTTC	CASSPLQGGYEQYF	TRBV5-6	TRBJ2-7	NA	NA
TGTGCCAGCAGTTACTCAATGAGCGGGGCCTACAATGAGCAGTTCTTC	CASSYSMSGAYNEQFF	TRBV6-6	TRBJ2-1	TRBD2	NA
TGTGCCAGCAGCTTAGGCAACGCCGCAGGGTACGGTGGCTACACCTTC	CASSLGNAAGYGGYTF	TRBV13	TRBJ1-2	NA	NA
TGTGCCAGCAGACTTCAGGGTAGAGGCAATCAGCCCCAGCATTTT	CASRLQGRGNQPQHF	TRBV28	TRBJ1-5	NA	few
TGTGCCAGCAGCCTAAGCGGGGGGTGGGAGACCCAGTACTTC	CASSLSGGWETQYF	TRBV11-2	TRBJ2-5	TRBD2	NA
TGTGCCAGCATCCCCCTTGGGGGCGGCGACGAAGCTTTCTTT	CASIPLGGGDEAFF	TRBV7-9	TRBJ1-1	NA	NA
TGTGCCAGCAGTTCGGACAGGGACGGGATATCGCATTTT	CASSSDRDGISHF	TRBV28	TRBJ2-3	TRBD1	once
TGTGCCATCAGAGGGGAGGGGACAGATACGCAGTATTTT	CAIRGEGTDTQYF	TRBV10-3	TRBJ2-3	TRBD2	NA
TGTGCCAGCATTTCATACGACAGGGTGCGTTTTCTGCCCCAGCATTTT	CASISYDRVRFLPQHF	TRBV28	TRBJ1-5	TRBD1	NA
TGTGCCAGCAGCTTAAACGGGGGAATGTCGGGAAACACCATATATTTT	CASSLNGGMSGNTIYF	TRBV7-2	TRBJ1-3	NA	NA
TGTGCCAGCAGCCCGGGACAGGGGATTAGTGGCTACACCTTC	CASSPGQGISGYTF	TRBV7-2	TRBJ1-2	TRBD1	NA
TGTGCCAGCAGTTTGACTAGCGGGAAAACAGATACGCAGTATTTT	CASSLTSGKTDTQYF	TRBV28	TRBJ2-3	TRBD2	NA
TGTGCTAGTGGTTTGGGACTAGCGGGGGACACAGATACGCAGTATTTT	CASGLGLAGDTDTQYF	TRBV12-5	TRBJ2-3	TRBD2	few
TGTGCCAGCTCGGGGGGGACAGGGCCCTACGAGCAGTACTTC	CASSGGTGPYEQYF	TRBV18	TRBJ2-7	TRBD1	NA
TGTGCCAGCTTAATCCAAGAGACCCAGTACTTC	CASLIQETQYF	TRBV6-4	TRBJ2-5	NA	NA
TGTGCCAGCAGCTTTAACGGGGGGCCAGAGAATGAGCAGTTCTTC	CASSFNGGPENEQFF	TRBV7-2	TRBJ2-1	NA	NA
TGTGCCAGTAGTACCTCGGGCTATGGCTACACCTTC	CASSTSGYGYTF	TRBV19	TRBJ1-2	NA	NA
TGTGCCAGCAGCGTCGCTAGCGAGGGGCGGTCTGGAAACACCATATATTTT	CASSVASEGRSGNTIYF	TRBV9	TRBJ1-3	NA	NA
TGTGCCAGCAGTGGAATAGTGGTTGGAAAACTGTTTTTT	CASSGIVVGKLFF	TRBV25-1	TRBJ1-4	NA	NA
TGTGCCAGCAGCTCACAGGGGCCGCATTCACCCCTCCACTTT	CASSSQGPHSPLHF	TRBV7-2	TRBJ1-6	TRBD1	NA
TGCGCCAGCAGCCAGGGGGCCACCTCAACTAATGAAAAACTGTTTTTT	CASSQGATSTNEKLFF	TRBV5-1	TRBJ1-4	TRBD1	NA
TGTGCCAGCTCATCCCAGGGGGACGTCTCCTACGAGCAGTACTTC	CASSSQGDVSYEQYF	TRBV18	TRBJ2-7	TRBD1	NA
TGCGCCAGCAGCCAGGGGACTAGCGGGAGCGGTACCAATGAGCAGTTCTTC	CASSQGTSGSGTNEQFF	TRBV4-3	TRBJ2-1	TRBD2	NA
TGTGCCAGCTCACCACCGAGGCTAGCAGATACGCAGTATTTT	CASSPPRLADTQYF	TRBV18	TRBJ2-3	NA	NA
TGTGCCTGGGCCTTTGACCCGGGGAAGACCCAGTACTTC	CAWAFDPGKTQYF	TRBV30	TRBJ2-5	NA	NA
TGTGCCAGCAGTTACCCGACTAGCGGGGGGGCCGTAGATACGCAGTATTTT	CASSYPTSGGAVDTQYF	TRBV6-2/TRBV6-3	TRBJ2-3	TRBD2	NA
TGTGCCAGCAGGCGCAGGGTGGGCTACGAGCAGTACTTC	CASRRRVGYEQYF	TRBV2	TRBJ2-7	NA	NA
TGCGCCAGCAGCCAAGAGGTCCAGACAGATACGCAGTATTTT	CASSQEVQTDTQYF	TRBV4-3	TRBJ2-3	NA	once
TGTGCCAGCAGCTCCTCTTTAGCGGGAGTGGAATACAATGAGCAGTTCTTC	CASSSSLAGVEYNEQFF	TRBV7-9	TRBJ2-1	TRBD2	few